The clone carrying this T cell receptor beta chain has a single count. The data are from a study of lymphopenia after photon versus proton radiotherapy. CDR1 is SQVTM and CDR2 is ANQGSEA in the germline V gene. The CDR3 contains 14 residues. Trimming left V 3 bases short and J 5 bases short, with 16 bases between. Clones were read by immunoSEQ multiplex PCR, and TCRdb kept only the in-frame ones, dropping some. Of about 22,000 clones listed, roughly 91% are singletons. Sample: peripheral blood, taken from a patient treated with proton-based radiotherapy. The sequence derives from a woman in her sixties or seventies with pancreatic cancer. Some clones in this sample may be carry-over from other donors' samples. V and J are TRBV29-1 and TRBJ1-1; weak D call: TRBD1 (6 bases). The CDR3 reads CSVDTQGTRTEAFF. CDR3 nucleotide sequence: TGCAGCGTTGATACCCAGGGGACGAGGACTGAAGCTTTCTTT.